The next 7 T cell receptor beta chains were all read from a single sample in a study of control samples from healthy donors and cancer patients. The protocol was immunoSEQ multiplex PCR, while the TCRdb copy is restricted to in-frame clones and leaves out a portion. The table lists about 140,000 clones, 94% of them singletons. Source material: blood. These receptors were obtained from a man aged 40-49 years in good health.

To note about this clone: Different DNA sequences within this sample yield the same CDR3. The gene calls are TRBV6-5 and TRBJ2-7, with 8 bases matching TRBD1. This CDR3 is 13 amino acids long. V was pared by 6 bases and J by 4 bases, with 5 bases of the junction left unmatched. CDR1 is MNHEY and CDR2 is SVGAGI in the germline V gene. The CDR3 region is CASSRDRKYEQYF. The DNA of the CDR3 is TGTGCCAGCAGCAGGGACAGGAAGTACGAGCAGTACTTC.

The V gene is TRBV21-1, the J gene TRBJ1-1. TRBV21-1 counts as a pseudogene. CDR3 size: 11 residues. The CDR3 spells CASSKDGEAFF. The CDR3 nucleotides are TGTGCCAGCAGCAAAGACGGAGAAGCTTTCTTT.

The chain is built from TRBV5-6 and TRBJ1-2, with TRBD1 matching over 10 bases. The CDR3 contains 14 residues. CDR1 SGHDT and CDR2 YYEEEE come from the germline V gene. J lost 8 bases, V lost 2 bases, and 6 bases had no gene match. The CDR3 DNA is TGTGCCAGCAGCTTACTCACGGGACAGGGGGGCTACACCTTC. This gives the protein CASSLLTGQGGYTF.

This clone has just a few counts. This chain joins TRBV6-2 or TRBV6-3 and TRBJ2-3, with 8 bases fitting TRBD1. The CDR3 covers 15 residues. The germline gives CDR1 MNHEY, CDR2 SVGEGT. The J segment lost 2 bases and the V segment lost 6 bases, leaving 7 bases of the junction unmatched. For the CDR3, the DNA is TGTGCCAGCAGCCCCCGGACAGGGCACACAGATACGCAGTATTTT. It is translated as CASSPRTGHTDTQYF.

This chain joins TRBV13 and TRBJ2-7; either TRBD1 or TRBD2 may fit D (5 bases each). The V end lost 0 bases, the J end lost 2 bases, and 14 bases lay between the germline ends. CDR3 length: 16 residues. Germline V gene data show CDR1 as PRHDT and CDR2 as FYEKMQ (reference sequence). The CDR3 region is CASSLGRRAGTYEQYF. CDR3 nucleotide sequence: TGTGCCAGCAGCTTAGGCCGCAGGGCCGGGACCTACGAGCAGTACTTC.

V is TRBV4-1 and J is TRBJ2-3, with D maybe TRBD2 (5 bases). Trimming left V 3 bases short and J 7 bases short, with 17 bases between. Germline V lookup: CDR1 MGHRA, CDR2 YSYEKL. CDR3 size: 15 residues. CDR3 nucleotides: TGCGCCAGCAGCCAGCGGACTGCAAATTTAAATACGCAGTATTTT. Amino acid sequence: CASSQRTANLNTQYF.

The V gene is TRBV20-1, the J gene TRBJ1-5; D ambiguous. The length of the CDR3 is 11 residues. V was clipped by 6 bases and J by 3 bases, with 6 bases between them. Germline lookup yields CDR1 DFQATT and CDR2 SNEGSKA (reference sequence). CDR3 nucleotide sequence: TGCAGTGCGGCAGACAATCAGCCCCAGCATTTT. Its protein product is CSAADNQPQHF.